The 23 T cell receptor beta chains below were found in one sample sequenced in a study of T cell responses to AZD1222 COVID-19 vaccine. The assay was immunoSEQ multiplex PCR, and TCRdb's table has in-frame clones only and misses some. The sample has 95,000 to 150,000 clones; just under 90% are singletons. The sequencing here drew on peripheral blood, taken on day 0 of AZD1222 vaccination. These receptors originate from an adult in good health.

The V gene is TRBV3-1 (or the pseudogene TRBV3-2), the J gene TRBJ1-3; D unclear. The CDR3 sequence is 16 residues long. CDR1 is LGHDT and CDR2 is YNNKEL in the germline V gene (reference sequence). Trimming removed 2 bases at V and 1 base at J, with 12 bases between. The DNA for the CDR3 is TGTGCCAGCAGCCAATGGAATTCTGGGTCTGGAAACACCATATATTTT. Translating it yields CASSQWNSGSGNTIYF.

V and J are TRBV5-1 and TRBJ2-7, with 8 bases identical to TRBD1. The CDR3 is 15 residues long. Trimming cost V 0 bases and J 7 bases; bases outside gene matches: 9. Per germline, CDR1 SGHRS and CDR2 YFSETQ. CDR3 sequence (DNA): TGCGCCAGCAGCTTGGTCGAACAGGGGGTAGGGGAGCAGTACTTC. It translates to CASSLVEQGVGEQYF. Full variable domain (rest looked up from reference TRBV5-1 and TRBJ2-7): KAGVTQTPRYLIKTRGQQVTLSCSPISGHRSVSWYQQTPGQGLQFLFEYFSETQRNKGNFPGRFSGRQFSNSRSEMNVSTLELGDSALYLCASSLVEQGVGEQYFGPGTRLTVT.

The V and J genes are TRBV15 and TRBJ2-6; no clear D gene. Trimming stripped 5 bases from V and 0 bases from J, with 11 bases between. The CDR3 totals 16 residues. Germline V CDR1 and CDR2: LNHNV, YYDKDF (reference sequence). The DNA of the CDR3 is TGTGCCACCAGCGAAGGTTCGGGCTCTGGGGCCAACGTCCTGACTTTC. This translates into CATSEGSGSGANVLTF.

This chain uses TRBV5-1 with TRBJ2-3; D might be TRBD1 or TRBD2, each matching 6 bases. This CDR3 spans 14 amino acids. V shed 6 bases and J shed 0 bases, with 11 bases lying between them. Germline values: CDR1 SGHRS, CDR2 YFSETQ. CDR3 protein: CASTRGDSTDTQYF. As DNA, the CDR3 is TGCGCCAGCACGAGGGGGGATAGCACAGATACGCAGTATTTT. The whole variable domain, filled in from reference TRBV5-1 and TRBJ2-3, reads KAGVTQTPRYLIKTRGQQVTLSCSPISGHRSVSWYQQTPGQGLQFLFEYFSETQRNKGNFPGRFSGRQFSNSRSEMNVSTLELGDSALYLCASTRGDSTDTQYFGPGTRLTVL.

The chain joins TRBV19 to TRBJ2-3; maybe TRBD1 (6 bases). CDR3 size: 14 residues. Germline-derived CDR1 and CDR2 are LNHDA and SQIVND (reference sequence). V was shortened by 6 bases and J by 1 base, with 11 bases between the two germline ends. In DNA, the CDR3 is TGTGCCAGTAGCACACAGGGAGGCACAGATACGCAGTATTTT. Protein product: CASSTQGGTDTQYF.

V gene TRBV29-1 combines with J gene TRBJ2-2, with unresolved D. The length of the CDR3 is 14 residues. With 6 bases removed from V and 0 bases from J, the gap between germline ends came to 11 bases. Looked up from germline, CDR1 is SQVTM and CDR2 is ANQGSEA. Here the CDR3 reads CSVQRLANTGELFF. The CDR3 DNA reads TGCAGCGTCCAAAGGCTTGCGAACACCGGGGAGCTGTTTTTT.

The count of this clone is one. This chain uses TRBV30 with TRBJ1-4, with D perhaps matching TRBD1 (5 bases). CDR1 is GTSNPN, CDR2 SVGIG, per germline (reference sequence). This CDR3 has 12 amino acids. The DNA for the CDR3 is TGTGCTCTGGACGGGGGTGGTGAAAAACTGTTTTTT. Amino acid sequence: CALDGGGEKLFF.

This CDR3 reads CASSPSGTANTGELFF. CDR3 DNA sequence: TGTGCCAGCTCACCATCCGGGACAGCGAACACCGGGGAGCTGTTTTTT. The rearrangement joins TRBV18 to TRBJ2-2, with 7 bases that match TRBD1. The junction had 3 bases not matched to a gene; V was cut back by 2 bases and J by 0 bases. The CDR3 totals 16 residues. Germline V CDR1 and CDR2: KGHSH, LQKENI. Supplemented by reference TRBV18 and TRBJ2-2, the full variable domain reads NAGVMQNPRHLVRRRGQEARLRCSPMKGHSHVYWYRQLPEEGLKFMVYLQKENIIDESGMPKERFSAEFPKEGPSILRIQQVVRGDSAAYFCASSPSGTANTGELFFGEGSRLTVL.

The chain joins TRBV4-1 to TRBJ2-4; 10 bases are a match to TRBD2. The junction had 8 bases not matched to a gene; V was cut back by 0 bases and J by 0 bases. The CDR3 covers 19 residues. Germline CDR1 reads MGHRA; CDR2 reads YSYEKL. The CDR3 DNA sequence: TGCGCCAGCAGCCAAGACCCTAGCGGGGGTCGCCTAGCCAAAAACATTCAGTACTTC. Its translation is CASSQDPSGGRLAKNIQYF.

The chain uses TRBV28 and TRBJ1-5; weak D call: TRBD1 (6 bases). CDR3 length: 15 amino acids. CDR1 and CDR2 (germline): MDHEN, SYDVKM. The V gene lost 0 bases and the J gene lost 2 bases, with 8 bases spanning the gap. CDR3 in DNA: TGTGCCAGCAGTTTATGGGGGGGCGGCAATCAGCCCCAGCATTTT. It specifies CASSLWGGGNQPQHF.

The rearrangement links TRBV4-1 to TRBJ1-2; D possibly corresponds to TRBD1 (6 bases). The germline V and J ends were trimmed by 2 bases and 8 bases, with 18 bases remaining between them. There are 15 residues in the CDR3. Germline V gene sequence: CDR1 MGHRA, CDR2 YSYEKL. The CDR3 DNA follows: TGCGCCAGCAGCCAAACCAATGCGGGGGCTGGAGGCTACACCTTC. This codes for CASSQTNAGAGGYTF.

This clone showed up just once. The J gene is TRBJ1-4, the V gene TRBV6-5; unclear D gene. CDR3 length: 12 amino acids. Trimming took 7 bases from V and 8 from J, leaving 11 bases between them. Germline V gene sequence: CDR1 MNHEY, CDR2 SVGAGI. The CDR3 bases are TGTGCCAGCACCGTTGGACGGGAAAAACTGTTTTTT. This codes for CASTVGREKLFF.

The chain uses TRBV2 and TRBJ1-1; possibly TRBD1 for D (6 bases). The CDR3 is 14 amino acids. Trimming shortened V by 6 bases and J by 0 bases, and 11 bases separated the two germline ends. Per germline, CDR1 SNHLY and CDR2 FYNNEI. The CDR3 spells CASRGGQMNTEAFF. The CDR3 bases are TGTGCCAGCAGGGGCGGACAGATGAACACTGAAGCTTTCTTT.

This clone was recorded only once. The rearrangement joins TRBV25-1 to TRBJ2-7; TRBD1 might be the D (5 bases). This CDR3 spans 16 amino acids. Germline CDR1 and CDR2: MGHDK and SYGVNS. Deletions cut 0 bases from V and 3 bases from J, with 15 bases between. CDR3 in amino acids: CASSEYDKGPHYEQYF. Here the CDR3 DNA reads TGTGCCAGCAGTGAATATGACAAGGGGCCCCACTACGAGCAGTACTTC.

V and J are TRBV6-4 and TRBJ2-1; 8 nucleotides match TRBD2. The CDR3 consists of 16 residues. Unmatched junction bases numbered 7, after V lost 0 bases and J lost 6 bases. CDR1 is MRHNA, CDR2 SNTAGT, per germline. CDR3 in amino acids: CASSDSSRGRPNEQFF. CDR3 in DNA: TGTGCCAGCAGTGACTCTAGTCGCGGGAGGCCCAATGAGCAGTTCTTC.

This clone is a singleton in its sample. V usage is TRBV2 and J usage is TRBJ2-1, with 8 positions matching TRBD2. Germline-derived CDR1 and CDR2 are SNHLY and FYNNEI. Trimming removed 5 bases from V and 8 bases from J; junction bases left unmatched: 11. The length of the CDR3 is 15 residues. In DNA form, the CDR3 reads TGTGCCAGCAGTCCGGAGTCGGGGGGGCCCTATGAGCAGTTCTTC. Translation gives CASSPESGGPYEQFF.

Turning to this clone: At the DNA level, this CDR3 is encoded by other sequences in the same sample as well. The chain combines TRBV29-1 with TRBJ1-1; D gene unclear. There are 10 residues in the CDR3. V gave up 4 bases and J gave up 3 bases, with 3 bases separating them. The germline gives CDR1 SQVTM, CDR2 ANQGSEA. CDR3 DNA: TGCAGCGTTGGTGACACTGAAGCTTTCTTT. Its translation: CSVGDTEAFF.

J is TRBJ1-5 and V is TRBV5-1, with TRBD1 matching over 7 bases. The V gene end was trimmed by 2 bases and the J gene end by 1 base; junction bases not matched to a gene: 6. CDR1 SGHRS and CDR2 YFSETQ come from the germline V gene. The CDR3 is 16 residues long. The CDR3 loop reads CASSLSGGASNQPQHF. The CDR3 DNA reads as TGCGCCAGCAGCTTATCAGGGGGAGCGAGCAATCAGCCCCAGCATTTT.

V gene TRBV2 combines with J gene TRBJ2-7; 8 positions agree with TRBD1. This CDR3 region has 14 residues. Looked up from germline, CDR1 is SNHLY and CDR2 is FYNNEI. Losses at the gene ends were 6 bases for V and 5 bases for J; bases not matched to a gene: 9. The CDR3 loop is CASRRTGLMNEQYF. The CDR3 nucleotides are TGTGCCAGCAGGAGGACAGGGCTTATGAACGAGCAGTACTTC.

This chain connects TRBV7-9 to TRBJ2-1; tentatively, D is TRBD2 (5 bases). From germline, CDR1 is SEHNR and CDR2 FQNEAQ (reference sequence). The CDR3 has 15 amino acids. The V gene lost 0 bases and the J gene lost 0 bases, with 6 bases spanning the gap. The CDR3 sequence is CASSLAGSSYNEQFF. As DNA, the CDR3 is TGTGCCAGCAGCTTAGCGGGGAGCTCCTACAATGAGCAGTTCTTC.

The chain uses TRBV3-1 (or the pseudogene TRBV3-2) and TRBJ1-5, with D possibly matching TRBD1 (5 bases). V lost 0 bases, J lost 8 bases, and 23 bases lay in between. The CDR3 runs 18 residues. The V gene's germline CDR1 is LGHDT and CDR2 YNNKEL (reference sequence). CDR3 loop: CASSQEYPVLGVSKPQHF. DNA of the CDR3: TGTGCCAGCAGCCAAGAGTATCCAGTCTTAGGGGTGTCGAAGCCCCAGCATTTT.

The rearrangement links TRBV19 to TRBJ1-1; D possibly corresponds to TRBD1 (6 bases). Trimming cost V 3 bases and J 1 base, with 12 bases left between them. CDR3 length: 15 residues. Germline CDR1 reads LNHDA; CDR2 reads SQIVND (reference sequence). The CDR3 loop is CASSIPGGGNTEAFF. The CDR3 region has the DNA TGTGCCAGTAGTATTCCAGGAGGGGGGAACACTGAAGCTTTCTTT.

The chain is built from TRBV5-4 and TRBJ2-3; maybe TRBD2 (6 bases). Trimming cost V 4 bases and J 0 bases, with 9 bases left between them. CDR1 is SGHNT and CDR2 is YYREEE in the germline V gene (reference sequence). The CDR3 is 14 amino acids. CDR3 loop: CASSGTVSTDTQYF. In DNA form, the CDR3 reads TGTGCCAGCAGCGGGACTGTTAGCACAGATACGCAGTATTTT. The variable domain in full, with the rest retrieved from reference TRBV5-4 and TRBJ2-3, is ETGVTQSPTHLIKTRGQQVTLRCSSQSGHNTVSWYQQALGQGPQFIFQYYREEENGRGNFPPRFSGLQFPNYSSELNVNALELDDSALYLCASSGTVSTDTQYFGPGTRLTVL.